The 10 T cell receptor beta chains given below trace back to one sample, sequenced in a study of blood T cell repertoires in COVID-19. Data came from immunoSEQ multiplex PCR; TCRdb stores just in-frame clones and leaves some out. This sample has approximately 170,000 clones; roughly 90% occur once, and the top ten carry 15% to 20%. Material: peripheral blood. These receptors all come from a man in his sixties with active or convalescent COVID-19.

The chain uses TRBV7-9 and TRBJ2-2; 7 nucleotides agree with TRBD1. The germline V gene has CDR1 SEHNR and CDR2 FQNEAQ (reference sequence). The CDR3 has 14 residues. Losses at the gene ends were 4 bases for V and 7 bases for J; bases not matched to a gene: 6. In DNA form, the CDR3 reads TGTGCCAGCAGCTCAAGGGGGCAGGGCGGGGAGCTGTTTTTT. Translating gives CASSSRGQGGELFF.

The genes are TRBV5-1 and TRBJ2-7, with D possibly TRBD2 on 5 matching bases. With 0 bases removed from V and 0 bases from J, the gap between germline ends came to 13 bases. CDR3 length: 16 residues. Germline-derived CDR1 and CDR2 are SGHRS and YFSETQ. The CDR3 sequence is CASSLGGGPSSYEQYF. The CDR3 nucleotides are TGCGCCAGCAGCTTGGGCGGAGGCCCCAGCTCCTACGAGCAGTACTTC.

The V call is TRBV30, the J call TRBJ2-1; D is unclear. The V gene's germline CDR1 is GTSNPN and CDR2 SVGIG (reference sequence). Trimming removed 0 bases at V and 4 bases at J, with 7 bases between. This CDR3 has 13 amino acids. The CDR3 spells CAWSVWAYNEQFF. In nucleotides, the CDR3 is TGTGCCTGGAGTGTATGGGCGTACAATGAGCAGTTCTTC.

This chain joins TRBV9 and TRBJ2-3; 11 bases line up with TRBD2. Germline CDR1 SGDLS, CDR2 YYNGEE. The CDR3 has 17 amino acids. V lost 5 bases to trimming and J lost 5 bases; unmatched junction nucleotides: 13. The CDR3 here is CASSPGTSGALIDTQYF. The CDR3 region has the DNA TGTGCCAGCAGTCCCGGGACTAGCGGTGCCCTGATAGATACGCAGTATTTT.

This sequence joins TRBV6-2 or TRBV6-3 and TRBJ2-7; 9 bases match TRBD1. The CDR3 spans 15 residues. The germline gives CDR1 MNHEY, CDR2 SVGEGT. The V gene end was trimmed by 6 bases and the J gene end by 2 bases; junction bases not matched to a gene: 8. The CDR3 is CASSPRQGGTYEQYF. The CDR3 DNA is TGTGCCAGCAGCCCTCGACAGGGGGGCACCTACGAGCAGTACTTC.

J is TRBJ1-1 and V is TRBV19; 9 bases match TRBD1. Germline CDR1 and CDR2: LNHDA and SQIVND (reference sequence). With V trimmed by 2 bases and J by 4 bases, 5 bases remained unmatched. This CDR3 is 15 amino acids long. Written as DNA, the CDR3 is TGTGCCAGTAGTATAAGGACAGGGGAGGGCACTGAAGCTTTCTTT. Its protein product is CASSIRTGEGTEAFF.

The V gene is TRBV7-9, the J gene TRBJ2-5, with 7 bases identical to TRBD2. Trimming removed 1 base from V and 1 base from J; junction bases left unmatched: 6. There are 16 residues in the CDR3. Germline V gene sequence: CDR1 SEHNR, CDR2 FQNEAQ (reference sequence). The CDR3 DNA follows: TGTGCCAGCAGCTTAGGGGCGGGAGTCGGCCAAGAGACCCAGTACTTC. Amino acid sequence: CASSLGAGVGQETQYF.

The chain couples TRBV27 to TRBJ1-4, with a possible D match to TRBD1 (5 bases). V dropped 4 bases and J dropped 7 bases, with 19 bases sitting between them. From germline, CDR1 is MNHEY and CDR2 SMNVEV (reference sequence). CDR3 length: 16 amino acids. The CDR3 loop reads CASSSSSTVLSEKLFF. CDR3 nucleotide sequence: TGTGCCAGCAGTTCCTCGTCGACAGTCTTGAGTGAAAAACTGTTTTTT.

J is TRBJ1-5 and V is TRBV3-1 (or the pseudogene TRBV3-2); D is possibly TRBD1 (5 bases). The V gene lost 1 base and the J gene lost 3 bases, with 10 bases spanning the gap. The CDR3 loop spans 15 amino acids. The V gene's germline CDR1 is LGHDT and CDR2 YNNKEL (reference sequence). CDR3 nucleotide sequence: TGTGCCAGCAGCCAAGGGGGCAGCGTCAATCAGCCCCAGCATTTT. This sequence encodes CASSQGGSVNQPQHF.

This clone appeared a single time. CDR3 loop: CSGTGKETQYF. CDR3 bases: TGCAGCGGCACAGGGAAAGAGACCCAGTACTTC. The chain links TRBV29-1 to TRBJ2-5, with D possibly TRBD1 on 6 matching bases. V was shortened by 7 bases and J by 3 bases, with 9 bases between the two germline ends. Germline V gene sequence: CDR1 SQVTM, CDR2 ANQGSEA. The CDR3 consists of 11 residues.